The clone carrying this T cell receptor beta chain was picked up many times. The germline V and J ends were trimmed by 8 bases and 7 bases, with 17 bases remaining between them. This CDR3 has 14 residues. Germline CDR1 reads SGHVS; CDR2 reads FQNEAQ. Time point meaning: before trial treatment. Eligibility required advanced solid tumors lacking tumor-infiltrating lymphocytes. The data belong to a study of low-dose radiotherapy and immunotherapy resistance in tumors. On the study more broadly: Nivolumab was given to patients as a 240 mg flat dose every two weeks, and ipilimumab at 1 mg/kg every six weeks. Both were delivered intravenously.

Primers used for first-strand cDNA, a TRAV- and TRBV-specific set, covered both alpha and beta chains. Amplification, which lasted around 22 PCR cycles, used a constant-region primer and V-primer adapter to amplify TCRs. TCRdb re-analysed the reads in MiXCR, keeping a single row per CDR3 protein. This table has 80,000 to 95,000 distinct CDR3 sequences, 8% to 10% appearing once. This sequence originates from a male donor with prostate cancer. This chain links TRBV7-8 with TRBJ2-2, with D uncertain. The source material was PBMCs, sampled before treatment. CDR3 bases: TGTGCCAGCGCTCTCAGAGTAGTGGGCGGGGAGCTGTTTTTT. It yields the protein CASALRVVGGELFF.